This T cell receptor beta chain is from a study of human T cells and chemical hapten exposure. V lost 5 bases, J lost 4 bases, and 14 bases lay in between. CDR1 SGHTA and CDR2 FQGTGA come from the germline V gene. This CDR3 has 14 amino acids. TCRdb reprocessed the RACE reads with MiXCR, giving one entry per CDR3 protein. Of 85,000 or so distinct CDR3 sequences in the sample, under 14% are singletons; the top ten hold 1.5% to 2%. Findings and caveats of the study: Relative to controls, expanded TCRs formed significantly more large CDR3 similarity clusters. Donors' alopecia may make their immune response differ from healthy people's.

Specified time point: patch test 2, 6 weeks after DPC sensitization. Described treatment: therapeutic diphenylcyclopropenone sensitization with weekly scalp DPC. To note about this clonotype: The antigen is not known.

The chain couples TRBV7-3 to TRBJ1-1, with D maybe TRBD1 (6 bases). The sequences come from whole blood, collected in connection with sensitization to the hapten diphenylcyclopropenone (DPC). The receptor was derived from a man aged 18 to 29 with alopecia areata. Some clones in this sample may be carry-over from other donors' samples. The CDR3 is CASSQQGKITEAFF. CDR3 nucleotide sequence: TGTGCCAGCAGCCAACAGGGTAAGATCACTGAAGCTTTCTTT.